These 16 T cell receptor beta chains were sequenced from one sample in a study of cytomegalovirus exposure and HLA in healthy donors. PCR employed 60 Vbeta and 13 Jbeta primers. Produced via immunoSEQ multiplex PCR; TCRdb's table is partial and in-frame only. This sample contains 150,000 to 200,000 clones. The material sequenced was PBMCs. Every receptor here comes from a woman between 18 and 30 years old in good health and CMV-seropositive.

The chain employs TRBV7-9 and TRBJ1-3, with unresolved D. CDR1 is SEHNR, CDR2 FQNEAQ, per germline (reference sequence). The V end was cut by 1 base, the J end by 4 bases, with 8 bases between. CDR3 length: 14 residues. CDR3 region: CASSLEPGGNTIYF. In nucleotides, the CDR3 is TGTGCCAGCAGCTTAGAACCAGGAGGAAACACCATATATTTT.

This rearrangement joins TRBV6-6 to TRBJ2-5, with a weak D call TRBD2 (6 bases). The DNA matches TRBJ2-7 better at its end, which makes the J call doubtful. This CDR3 region has 15 residues. CDR1 MNHNY and CDR2 SVGAGI come from the germline V gene (reference sequence). In nucleotides, the CDR3 is TGTGCCAGCAGTTACTCGATCCGGACTAAGGGCGAGCAGTACTTC. As protein: CASSYSIRTKGEQYF.

This rearrangement joins TRBV6-1 to TRBJ1-1; tentatively, D is TRBD1 (5 bases). With 3 bases removed from V and 3 bases from J, the gap between germline ends came to 8 bases. The germline V gene has CDR1 MNHNS and CDR2 SASEGT. This CDR3 comprises 13 residues. The CDR3 DNA reads as TGTGCCAGCAGTGATTCGGGGGACACTGAAGCTTTCTTT. Translating it yields CASSDSGDTEAFF.

The V and J genes are TRBV7-9 and TRBJ2-5, with 7 bases that match TRBD2. The germline V gene encodes CDR1 SEHNR and CDR2 FQNEAQ (reference sequence). The V gene end was trimmed by 3 bases and the J gene end by 2 bases; junction bases not matched to a gene: 6. This CDR3 has 15 amino acids. This CDR3 is CASSFALAAQETQYF. Written as DNA, the CDR3 is TGTGCCAGCAGCTTTGCGCTAGCGGCGCAAGAGACCCAGTACTTC.

The chain employs TRBV2 and TRBJ1-2; D gene unclear. The CDR3 is 12 amino acids. Germline assignment: CDR1 SNHLY and CDR2 FYNNEI. Trimming stripped 5 bases from V and 7 bases from J, with 11 bases between. CDR3: CASSTTPGGYTF. The CDR3 DNA reads as TGTGCCAGCAGTACCACCCCCGGTGGCTACACCTTC.

The chain carries TRBV25-1 and TRBJ1-1; possible D gene TRBD1, 5 bases. This CDR3 contains 12 residues. V was shortened by 1 base and J by 8 bases, with 8 bases between the two germline ends. Germline V gene data show CDR1 as MGHDK and CDR2 as SYGVNS. CDR3 amino acids: CASSELNREAFF. In DNA, the CDR3 is TGTGCCAGCAGTGAATTGAACAGGGAAGCTTTCTTT.

This chain uses TRBV19 with TRBJ1-2; 8 bases agree with TRBD1. Germline CDR1 reads LNHDA; CDR2 reads SQIVND (reference sequence). V lost 5 bases to trimming and J lost 2 bases; unmatched junction nucleotides: 7. CDR3 length: 15 amino acids. The chain's CDR3 is CASSDDRTGNYGYTF. Written as DNA, the CDR3 is TGTGCCAGTAGTGACGACCGGACAGGGAACTATGGCTACACCTTC.

This chain joins TRBV10-3 and TRBJ1-4; no reliable D call. Trimming took 7 bases from V and 8 from J, leaving 14 bases between them. The CDR3 has 13 residues. Germline V lookup: CDR1 ENHRY, CDR2 SYGVKD. CDR3 sequence reads: CAIKDLQREKLFF. The CDR3 DNA follows: TGTGCCATCAAGGATCTCCAGCGGGAAAAACTGTTTTTT.

This chain connects TRBV6-5 to TRBJ1-1; no reliable D call. The CDR3 sequence is 14 residues long. The germline CDR1 and CDR2 sequences are MNHEY and SVGAGI. Trimming pared 5 bases from V and 6 bases from J, leaving 16 bases between. CDR3 bases: TGTGCCAGCAGTCCCTCGGGGATTGGTGCTGAAGCTTTCTTT. It translates to CASSPSGIGAEAFF.

This chain joins TRBV7-8 and TRBJ2-5, with 9 nucleotides matching TRBD2. V was pared by 1 base and J by 4 bases, with 4 bases of the junction left unmatched. The CDR3 contains 15 residues. Germline loops: CDR1 SGHVS, CDR2 FQNEAQ. The CDR3 sequence is CASSLEAGGRETQYF. The CDR3 DNA is TGTGCCAGCAGCTTAGAGGCGGGAGGGAGAGAGACCCAGTACTTC.

The gene calls are TRBV27 and TRBJ2-7, with TRBD1 matching over 7 bases. The CDR3 sequence is 14 residues long. CDR1 is MNHEY, CDR2 SMNVEV, per germline (reference sequence). Trimming at V came to 0 bases and at J to 3 bases, leaving 2 bases not matched to a gene. In nucleotides, the CDR3 is TGTGCCAGCAGTTTATCAGGGGGCGACTACGAGCAGTACTTC. Protein product: CASSLSGGDYEQYF.

In DNA form, the CDR3 reads TGTGCCAGCAGCTTACAAGAGGGCCCCCAGTTCTTC. This sequence encodes CASSLQEGPQFF. The chain carries TRBV7-8 and TRBJ2-1; TRBD2 is a possible D gene (5 bases). Trimming stripped 2 bases from V and 13 bases from J, with 12 bases between. This CDR3 region has 12 residues. CDR1 and CDR2 (germline): SGHVS, FQNEAQ.

The V gene is TRBV30, the J gene TRBJ2-5, with D perhaps TRBD1 (5 bases). The J call is doubtful: the DNA matches TRBJ2-7 better. This CDR3 region has 14 residues. CDR1 GTSNPN and CDR2 SVGIG come from the germline V gene (reference sequence). This CDR3 reads CAWKQDTISYEQYF. CDR3 coding DNA: TGTGCCTGGAAACAGGATACAATCAGCTACGAGCAGTACTTC.

The chain combines TRBV19 with TRBJ1-2, with 8 bases identical to TRBD1. Germline CDR1 LNHDA, CDR2 SQIVND (reference sequence). Trimming took 6 bases from V and 0 from J; bases not matched to a gene: 9. The CDR3 is 16 amino acids. The CDR3, as DNA: TGTGCCAGTAGAACTCCCGGACAGGGAGCTAACTATGGCTACACCTTC. Protein product: CASRTPGQGANYGYTF.

The chain carries TRBV5-1 and TRBJ2-1; D unresolved. V lost 1 base and J lost 4, with 6 bases in between. The length of the CDR3 is 13 residues. Germline V gene data show CDR1 as SGHRS and CDR2 as YFSETQ. The CDR3 nucleotides read TGCGCCAGCAGCTTGTCCGGTTACAATGAGCAGTTCTTC. Translation gives CASSLSGYNEQFF.

The chain combines TRBV5-1 with TRBJ1-1; TRBD1 agrees at 8 bases. CDR1 and CDR2 (germline): SGHRS, YFSETQ. This CDR3 contains 13 residues. With V trimmed by 4 bases and J by 7 bases, 6 bases remained unmatched. The CDR3 nucleotides read TGCGCCAGCAGCCCCCAGACAGGGGATGAAGCTTTCTTT. Translating it yields CASSPQTGDEAFF.